This TCR beta chain is drawn from a study of neurological immune-mediated disorders. A single record per CDR3 protein comes from TCRdb applying MiXCR to the 5' RACE reads. The profile shows tens of thousands of distinct CDR3 sequences, almost 7.5% of them singletons. CDR3 length equals 17 residues. Germline V gene data show CDR1 as MNHEY and CDR2 as SVGAGI. Deletions cut 5 bases from V and 0 bases from J, with 17 bases between. This clonotype was seen many times. This rearrangement joins TRBV6-5 to TRBJ1-5, with D maybe TRBD1 (6 bases). The sequence derives from a middle-aged woman in good health. Material for sequencing was PBMCs. The CDR3 region has the DNA TGTGCCAGCAGTCCCCGGGGGGCGTCGTATAGCAATCAGCCCCAGCATTTT. Amino acid sequence: CASSPRGASYSNQPQHF.